This T cell receptor (beta chain) comes out of a study of blood T cells in healthy people across ages. General study results and limits: With age, beta diversity per million T cells declined roughly linearly, significantly by 30 to 40.

Total RNA was extracted at no less than 5.5 micrograms per sample. This clonotype was observed a handful of times. Its target is not known. Alongside a J-beta primer mix, a sample-barcoded 5' primer served in a second PCR lasting 7 to 11 cycles. TCRdb called the 5' RACE reads again in MiXCR, with one record for every CDR3 protein. The sample has about 730,000 distinct CDR3 sequences; 35% to 45% are singletons. CDR3 length equals 15 residues. Germline assignment: CDR1 DFQATT and CDR2 SNEGSKA (reference sequence). V dropped 4 bases and J dropped 2 bases, with 15 bases sitting between them. This chain connects TRBV20-1 to TRBJ1-5; D gene ambiguous. Sequenced: blood. This receptor was obtained from a woman aged 55-69 years in good health. In nucleotides, the CDR3 is TGCAGTGCTACCCTCGGGTCGTGGGGCAATCAGCCCCAGCATTTT. Protein product: CSATLGSWGNQPQHF.